The 28 T cell receptor beta chains presented below share a single source sample, sequenced in a study of cytomegalovirus exposure and HLA in healthy donors. The PCR ran on 60 Vbeta and 13 Jbeta primers. The assay was immunoSEQ multiplex PCR, and TCRdb's table has in-frame clones only and misses some. The sample carries 50,000 to 65,000 clones, about three quarters recorded once. The sequenced sample was PBMCs. The receptors were sampled from a man in his forties or fifties in good health and CMV-seropositive.

The chain is built from TRBV29-1 and TRBJ2-6; tentatively, D is TRBD1 (6 bases). Deletions cut 4 bases from V and 2 bases from J, with 18 bases between. The CDR3 is 17 amino acids. The germline gives CDR1 SQVTM, CDR2 ANQGSEA. The CDR3 spells CSVVIRAGDPGANVLTF. The DNA of the CDR3 is TGCAGCGTTGTAATAAGGGCAGGGGACCCTGGGGCCAACGTCCTGACTTTC.

The genes are TRBV7-2 and TRBJ1-4; D remains unclear. There are 15 residues in the CDR3. V gave up 5 bases and J gave up 5 bases, with 15 bases separating them. Germline CDR1 is SGHTA and CDR2 is FQGNSA. CDR3 bases: TGTGCCAGCAGCGCCTTGGCGGCTTGGAATGAAAAACTGTTTTTT. Protein product: CASSALAAWNEKLFF.

This chain connects TRBV12-5 to TRBJ1-5; TRBD1 might be the D (5 bases). V was trimmed by 5 bases and J by 5 bases, leaving 7 bases between them. This CDR3 comprises 12 residues. Germline V gene sequence: CDR1 LGHNT, CDR2 FRNRAP. The CDR3 protein is CASGPGDQPQHF. The CDR3 nucleotides are TGTGCTAGTGGTCCGGGGGATCAGCCCCAGCATTTT.

This clone was recorded a few times. The J gene is TRBJ2-1, the V gene TRBV1; the D call in the table, TRBD1, was not verified against the DNA. TRBV1 is a pseudogene. CDR3 length equals 17 residues. The CDR3 sequence: CTSSQGMGQGAYNEQFF. CDR3 coding DNA: TGCACCAGCAGCCAAGGAATGGGACAGGGGGCCTACAATGAGCAGTTCTTC.

This clone was observed a handful of times. This sequence joins TRBV5-6 and TRBJ1-1; D gene uncertain. CDR3 length equals 13 residues. Germline V gene data show CDR1 as SGHDT and CDR2 as YYEEEE. V was pared by 3 bases and J by 6 bases, with 12 bases between. CDR3 bases: TGTGCCAGCAGCTCCCCGGGTTGGGCTGAAGCTTTCTTT. It is translated as CASSSPGWAEAFF.

This clone was seen a few times. CDR3 sequence: CASSSTSGSGNEQFF. CDR3 sequence (DNA): TGTGCCAGCAGTAGCACCAGCGGGAGTGGCAATGAGCAGTTCTTC. The V and J genes are TRBV2 and TRBJ2-1, with TRBD2 matching 8 bases. Germline V gene lookup returns CDR1 SNHLY and CDR2 FYNNEI. V lost 5 bases and J lost 6; bases outside the gene matches: 9. This CDR3 is 15 amino acids long.

The rearrangement links TRBV30 to TRBJ2-5; 10 bases are a match to TRBD2. Per germline, CDR1 GTSNPN and CDR2 SVGIG (reference sequence). The V segment lost 3 bases and the J segment 3 bases; nucleotides outside the gene matches: 4. The CDR3 covers 14 residues. Here the CDR3 reads CAWSLAGAEETQYF. CDR3 coding DNA: TGTGCCTGGAGCCTAGCGGGGGCCGAAGAGACCCAGTACTTC.

The chain uses TRBV19 and TRBJ2-7; D perhaps matches TRBD1 (5 bases). Germline loops: CDR1 LNHDA, CDR2 SQIVND (reference sequence). Trimming removed 5 bases from V and 1 base from J, with 15 bases in between. There are 15 residues in the CDR3. The CDR3 nucleotides are TGTGCCAGTAGTTTCCTCTTTCAGGGTTCCTACGAGCAGTACTTC. It encodes CASSFLFQGSYEQYF.

The chain links TRBV5-1 to TRBJ1-4; TRBD1 aligns across 8 bases. The germline V gene has CDR1 SGHRS and CDR2 YFSETQ. The CDR3 has 15 residues. The V gene end was trimmed by 3 bases and the J gene end by 5 bases; junction bases not matched to a gene: 6. CDR3 DNA sequence: TGCGCCAGCAGCTCCGGGACAGGAGGAAATGAAAAACTGTTTTTT. This codes for CASSSGTGGNEKLFF. The full variable domain, rest sourced from reference TRBV5-1 and TRBJ1-4, is KAGVTQTPRYLIKTRGQQVTLSCSPISGHRSVSWYQQTPGQGLQFLFEYFSETQRNKGNFPGRFSGRQFSNSRSEMNVSTLELGDSALYLCASSSGTGGNEKLFFGSGTQLSVL.

This clone was observed a few times. The chain uses TRBV7-8 and TRBJ2-1, with TRBD2 matching over 12 bases. V dropped 5 bases and J dropped 3; count of bases not matched to a gene: 5. The CDR3 extends over 16 amino acids. Germline CDR1 and CDR2: SGHVS and FQNEAQ. In DNA form, the CDR3 reads TGTGCCAGCAGCCGTCTAGCGGGAGGGGTCTACAATGAGCAGTTCTTC. It codes for CASSRLAGGVYNEQFF. Drawing the rest from reference TRBV7-8 and TRBJ2-1, the complete variable domain is GAGVSQSPRYKVAKRGQDVALRCDPISGHVSLFWYQQALGQGPEFLTYFQNEAQLDKSGLPSDRFFAERPEGSVSTLKIQRTQQEDSAVYLCASSRLAGGVYNEQFFGPGTRLTVL.

The genes are TRBV9 and TRBJ1-4; 7 bases line up with TRBD1. The V gene's germline CDR1 is SGDLS and CDR2 YYNGEE. Unmatched junction bases numbered 7, after V lost 5 bases and J lost 3 bases. There are 15 residues in the CDR3. This chain's CDR3 is CASRPDREANEKLFF. The CDR3 bases are TGTGCCAGCAGGCCAGACAGGGAGGCTAATGAAAAACTGTTTTTT.

The gene calls are TRBV6-5 and TRBJ2-2; 7 bases map to TRBD1. The germline V gene has CDR1 MNHEY and CDR2 SVGAGI. V dropped 0 bases and J dropped 5; count of bases not matched to a gene: 3. The CDR3 contains 15 residues. The CDR3 protein is CASSYSSDRTGELFF. The CDR3, as DNA: TGTGCCAGCAGTTACTCCTCGGACAGGACCGGGGAGCTGTTTTTT.

The rearrangement uses TRBV18 and TRBJ2-7, with D perhaps matching TRBD1 (5 bases). V was pared by 1 base and J by 5 bases, with 9 bases between. The CDR3 is 13 residues long. CDR1 is KGHSH and CDR2 is LQKENI in the germline V gene. The CDR3, as DNA: TGTGCCAGCTCACCACGGCAGGGTGACGAGCAGTACTTC. Amino acids: CASSPRQGDEQYF.

This sequence joins TRBV10-3 and TRBJ2-5; 10 bases fit TRBD2. Germline-derived CDR1 and CDR2 are ENHRY and SYGVKD. This CDR3 has 16 residues. V gave up 2 bases and J gave up 2 bases; unmatched junction bases: 5. CDR3 sequence reads: CAISEQKLAGQETQYF. CDR3 in DNA: TGTGCCATCAGTGAGCAAAAACTAGCGGGGCAAGAGACCCAGTACTTC.

The chain couples TRBV6-5 to TRBJ1-4; D is unresolved. The CDR3 covers 14 residues. The V gene's germline CDR1 is MNHEY and CDR2 SVGAGI. Trimming removed 0 bases at V and 4 bases at J, with 6 bases between. The chain's CDR3 is CASSYSRINEKLFF. The DNA for the CDR3 is TGTGCCAGCAGTTACTCGAGGATTAATGAAAAACTGTTTTTT.

The CDR3 DNA sequence: TGCGCCAGCAGCTTGGGGGACAGACTCCTCCACGAGCAGTACTTC. Amino acid sequence: CASSLGDRLLHEQYF. The chain joins TRBV5-1 to TRBJ2-7, with 7 positions matching TRBD1. This CDR3 is 15 amino acids long. Losses at the gene ends were 0 bases for V and 5 bases for J; bases not matched to a gene: 8. From germline, CDR1 is SGHRS and CDR2 YFSETQ.

The rearrangement links TRBV9 to TRBJ2-5; 8 positions match TRBD2. After removal of 0 bases from V and 4 bases from J, the junction contained 8 bases not matched to a gene. Germline CDR1 SGDLS, CDR2 YYNGEE. The length of the CDR3 is 16 residues. This CDR3 reads CASSVGSGTRPETQYF. The CDR3, as DNA: TGTGCCAGCAGCGTAGGTAGCGGGACCCGGCCAGAGACCCAGTACTTC.

This clone was observed a handful of times. The CDR3 DNA follows: TGTGCCAGCAGGGGACAGGGGGGGTTCGAGCAGTACTTC. Protein: CASRGQGGFEQYF. The chain joins TRBV28 to TRBJ2-7, with 11 positions matching TRBD1. The germline V gene encodes CDR1 MDHEN and CDR2 SYDVKM. The CDR3 is 13 amino acids. The V and J ends lost 6 bases and 6 bases, in that order; junction bases with no gene match: 4. The full variable domain, its missing parts supplied by reference TRBV28 and TRBJ2-7, is DVKVTQSSRYLVKRTGEKVFLECVQDMDHENMFWYRQDPGLGLRLIYFSYDVKMKEKGDIPEGYSVSREKKERFSLILESASTNQTSMYLCASRGQGGFEQYFGPGTRLTVT.

This clone was counted a few times. V usage is TRBV7-2 and J usage is TRBJ1-5; TRBD1 might be the D (6 bases). V dropped 4 bases and J dropped 11 bases, with 18 bases sitting between them. The CDR3 has 14 residues. CDR1 and CDR2 (germline): SGHTA, FQGNSA. In nucleotides, the CDR3 is TGTGCCAGCAGCTCCGACAGGTTTTGGGGGTCCCAGCATTTT. Protein sequence: CASSSDRFWGSQHF.

The chain employs TRBV7-2 and TRBJ1-1; D is possibly TRBD1 (5 bases). Germline V lookup: CDR1 SGHTA, CDR2 FQGNSA. CDR3 length equals 16 residues. V was clipped by 5 bases and J by 0 bases, with 16 bases between them. This CDR3 reads CASSPQGAGLNTEAFF. CDR3 nucleotide sequence: TGTGCCAGCAGCCCCCAAGGGGCAGGGCTGAACACTGAAGCTTTCTTT.

This chain uses TRBV11-2 with TRBJ2-1; 11 positions agree with TRBD2. The CDR3 has 17 amino acids. CDR1 is SGHAT, CDR2 FQNNGV, per germline. The ends lost 2 bases at V and 0 bases at J; junction bases unmatched: 3. CDR3 bases: TGTGCCAGCAGCTTACTAGCGGGGGGTAGCTCCTACAATGAGCAGTTCTTC. Protein product: CASSLLAGGSSYNEQFF.

The J gene is TRBJ1-4, the V gene TRBV19; weak D call: TRBD1 (5 bases). V lost 4 bases to trimming and J lost 13 bases, with 16 bases between them. This CDR3 region has 13 residues. Germline values: CDR1 LNHDA, CDR2 SQIVND (reference sequence). The CDR3 DNA reads TGTGCCAGTAGTACGTTAGGCCGTACAGGACTGTTTTTT. It is translated as CASSTLGRTGLFF. The variable domain in full, with the rest retrieved from reference TRBV19 and TRBJ1-4, is DGGITQSPKYLFRKEGQNVTLSCEQNLNHDAMYWYRQDPGQGLRLIYYSQIVNDFQKGDIAEGYSVSREKKESFPLTVTSAQKNPTAFYLCASSTLGRTGLFFGSGTQLSVL.

The rearrangement links TRBV6-4 to TRBJ2-1, with 9 bases identical to TRBD2. There are 14 residues in the CDR3. Germline V gene data show CDR1 as MRHNA and CDR2 as SNTAGT. V trimming: 3 bases; J trimming: 9 bases; junction bases outside the gene matches: 6. The CDR3 spells CASSDLAGVREQFF. The CDR3 nucleotides are TGTGCCAGCAGTGATTTAGCGGGAGTACGTGAGCAGTTCTTC.

The J gene is TRBJ1-4, the V gene TRBV27, with a weak D call TRBD1 (5 bases). CDR3 size: 16 residues. V was clipped by 6 bases and J by 4 bases, with 18 bases between them. CDR1 is MNHEY, CDR2 SMNVEV, per germline (reference sequence). CDR3 amino acids: CASSQLRGLYNEKLFF. The CDR3 nucleotides are TGTGCCAGCAGCCAACTTCGGGGACTTTATAATGAAAAACTGTTTTTT.

This chain's CDR3 is CAISAEGSVSNQPQHF. The CDR3 DNA follows: TGTGCCATCAGTGCAGAGGGCAGCGTGAGCAATCAGCCCCAGCATTTT. The V and J genes are TRBV10-3 and TRBJ1-5; no clear D gene. V dropped 4 bases and J dropped 1 base, with 14 bases sitting between them. There are 16 residues in the CDR3. The germline V gene encodes CDR1 ENHRY and CDR2 SYGVKD.

CDR3 coding DNA: TGTGCCAGCAGTCCAAGCGGCAGGTTCGAGCAGTACTTC. It codes for CASSPSGRFEQYF. The rearrangement links TRBV6-1 to TRBJ2-5; D may be TRBD2 (5 bases). The DNA end favors TRBJ2-7, so the J call may be wrong. The CDR3 totals 13 residues. Germline V gene data show CDR1 as MNHNS and CDR2 as SASEGT.

This clone was detected a few times. The chain links TRBV7-9 to TRBJ2-1, with a tentative D call TRBD2 (6 bases). Germline CDR1 reads SEHNR; CDR2 reads FQNEAQ (reference sequence). Trimming took off 5 bases at V and 9 bases at J, with 11 bases between the two ends. The CDR3 has 12 residues. CDR3 bases: TGTGCCAGCAGCCCAGTCGGGGGTGAGCAGTTCTTC. Translation: CASSPVGGEQFF. The full variable domain, rest sourced from reference TRBV7-9 and TRBJ2-1, is DTGVSQNPRHKITKRGQNVTFRCDPISEHNRLYWYRQTLGQGPEFLTYFQNEAQLEKSRLLSDRFSAERPKGSFSTLEIQRTEQGDSAMYLCASSPVGGEQFFGPGTRLTVL.

The V and J genes are TRBV18 and TRBJ1-5; TRBD1 matches at 8 bases. V was pared by 6 bases and J by 6 bases, with 7 bases of the junction left unmatched. The CDR3 has 14 residues. CDR1 and CDR2 (germline): KGHSH, LQKENI. The CDR3 DNA reads as TGTGCCAGCTCGCTGGGACAGGATATTCAGCCCCAGCATTTT. Protein sequence: CASSLGQDIQPQHF.